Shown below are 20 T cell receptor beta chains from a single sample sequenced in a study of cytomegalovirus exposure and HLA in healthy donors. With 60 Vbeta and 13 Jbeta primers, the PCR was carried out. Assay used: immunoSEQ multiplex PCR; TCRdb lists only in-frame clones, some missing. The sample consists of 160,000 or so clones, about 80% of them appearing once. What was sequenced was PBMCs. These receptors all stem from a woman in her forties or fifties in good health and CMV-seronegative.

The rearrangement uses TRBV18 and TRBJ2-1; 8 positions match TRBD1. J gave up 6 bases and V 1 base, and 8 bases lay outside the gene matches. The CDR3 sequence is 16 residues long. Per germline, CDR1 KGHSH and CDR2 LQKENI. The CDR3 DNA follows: TGTGCCAGCTCACCACGGGGGGACAGGTCCCTCAATGAGCAGTTCTTC. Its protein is CASSPRGDRSLNEQFF.

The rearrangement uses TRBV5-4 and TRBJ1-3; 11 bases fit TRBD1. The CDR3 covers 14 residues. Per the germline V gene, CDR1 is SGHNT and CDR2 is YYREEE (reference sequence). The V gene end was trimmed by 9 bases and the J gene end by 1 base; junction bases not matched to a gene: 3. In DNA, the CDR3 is TGTGCCACCGGGACAGGGGGTTCTGGAAACACCATATATTTT. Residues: CATGTGGSGNTIYF.

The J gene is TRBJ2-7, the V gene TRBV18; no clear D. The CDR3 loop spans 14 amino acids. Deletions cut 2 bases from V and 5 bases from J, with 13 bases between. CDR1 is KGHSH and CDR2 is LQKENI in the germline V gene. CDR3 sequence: CASSPDSPADEQYF. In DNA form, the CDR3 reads TGTGCCAGCTCACCAGATAGCCCCGCCGACGAGCAGTACTTC.

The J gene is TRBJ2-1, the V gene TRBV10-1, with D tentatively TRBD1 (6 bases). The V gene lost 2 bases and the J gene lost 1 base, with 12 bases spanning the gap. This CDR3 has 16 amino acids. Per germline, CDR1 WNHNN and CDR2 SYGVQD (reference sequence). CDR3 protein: CASSERVQGSYNEQFF. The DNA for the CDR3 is TGCGCCAGCAGTGAGAGGGTACAGGGTTCCTACAATGAGCAGTTCTTC.

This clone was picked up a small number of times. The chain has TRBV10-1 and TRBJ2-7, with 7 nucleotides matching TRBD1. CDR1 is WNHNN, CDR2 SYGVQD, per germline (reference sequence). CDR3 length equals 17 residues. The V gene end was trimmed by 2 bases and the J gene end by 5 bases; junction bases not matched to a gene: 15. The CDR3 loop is CASSELRQGSHRDEQYF. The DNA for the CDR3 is TGCGCCAGCAGTGAGCTCCGACAGGGAAGTCATCGGGACGAGCAGTACTTC.

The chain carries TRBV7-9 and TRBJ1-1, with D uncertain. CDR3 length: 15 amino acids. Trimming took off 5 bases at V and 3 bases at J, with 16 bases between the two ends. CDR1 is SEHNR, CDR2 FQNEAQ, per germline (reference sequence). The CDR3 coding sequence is TGTGCCAGCAGCAATACTGAGGAATGGGACACTGAAGCTTTCTTT. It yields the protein CASSNTEEWDTEAFF.

CDR3 residues: CASSLNRGYPGNTIYF. CDR3 coding DNA: TGTGCCAGCAGCTTAAACCGGGGATACCCTGGAAACACCATATATTTT. This rearrangement joins TRBV5-4 to TRBJ1-3, with D uncertain. CDR3 length: 16 residues. With 2 bases removed from V and 2 bases from J, the gap between germline ends came to 14 bases. Germline V gives CDR1 SGHNT, CDR2 YYREEE (reference sequence).

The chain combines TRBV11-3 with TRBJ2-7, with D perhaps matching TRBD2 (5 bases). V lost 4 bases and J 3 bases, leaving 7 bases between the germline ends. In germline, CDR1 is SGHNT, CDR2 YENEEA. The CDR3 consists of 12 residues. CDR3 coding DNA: TGTGCCAGCAGCTCGGGAAACTACGAGCAGTACTTC. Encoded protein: CASSSGNYEQYF.

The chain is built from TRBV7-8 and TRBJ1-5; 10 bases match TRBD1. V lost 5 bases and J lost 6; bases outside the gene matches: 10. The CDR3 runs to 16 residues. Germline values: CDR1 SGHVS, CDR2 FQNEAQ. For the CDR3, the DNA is TGTGCCAGCAGCGGACGCCGGGACAGGGGACGTCAGCCCCAGCATTTT. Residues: CASSGRRDRGRQPQHF.

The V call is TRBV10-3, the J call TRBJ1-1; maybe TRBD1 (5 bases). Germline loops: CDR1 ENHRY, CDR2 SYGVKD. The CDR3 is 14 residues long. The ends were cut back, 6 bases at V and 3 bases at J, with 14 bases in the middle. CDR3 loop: CAIRAGTGDTEAFF. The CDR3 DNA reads TGTGCCATCAGGGCCGGGACGGGAGACACTGAAGCTTTCTTT.

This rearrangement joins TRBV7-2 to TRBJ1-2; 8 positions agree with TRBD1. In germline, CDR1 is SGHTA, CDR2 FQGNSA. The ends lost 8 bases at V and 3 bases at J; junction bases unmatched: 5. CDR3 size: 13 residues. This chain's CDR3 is CASLQGVHYGYTF. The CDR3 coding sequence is TGTGCCAGCCTACAGGGGGTCCACTATGGCTACACCTTC.

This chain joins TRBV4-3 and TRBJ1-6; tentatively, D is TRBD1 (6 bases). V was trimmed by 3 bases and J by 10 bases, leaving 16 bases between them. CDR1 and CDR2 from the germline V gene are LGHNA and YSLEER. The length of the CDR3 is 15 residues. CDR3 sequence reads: CASSHDPGTPSPLHF. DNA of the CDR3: TGCGCCAGCAGCCACGACCCCGGGACACCGTCACCCCTCCACTTT.

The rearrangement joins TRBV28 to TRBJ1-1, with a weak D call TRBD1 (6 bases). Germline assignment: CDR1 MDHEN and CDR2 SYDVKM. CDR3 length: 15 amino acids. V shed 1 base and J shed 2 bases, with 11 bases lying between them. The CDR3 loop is CASSLSGVFNTEAFF. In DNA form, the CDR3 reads TGTGCCAGCAGTTTATCAGGGGTTTTTAACACTGAAGCTTTCTTT.

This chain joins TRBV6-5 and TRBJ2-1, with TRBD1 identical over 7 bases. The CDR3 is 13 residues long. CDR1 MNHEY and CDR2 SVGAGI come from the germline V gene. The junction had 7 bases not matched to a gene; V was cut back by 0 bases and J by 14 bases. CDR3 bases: TGTGCCAGCAGTTACTCGGGTGGGACAGTTAAGTTCTTC. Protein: CASSYSGGTVKFF.

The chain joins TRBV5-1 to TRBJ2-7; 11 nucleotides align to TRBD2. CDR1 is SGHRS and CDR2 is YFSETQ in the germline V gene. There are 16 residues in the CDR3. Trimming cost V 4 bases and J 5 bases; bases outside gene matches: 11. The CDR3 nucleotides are TGCGCCAGCAGCACCGGGACTAGCGGAGGGGGCCACGAGCAGTACTTC. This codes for CASSTGTSGGGHEQYF.

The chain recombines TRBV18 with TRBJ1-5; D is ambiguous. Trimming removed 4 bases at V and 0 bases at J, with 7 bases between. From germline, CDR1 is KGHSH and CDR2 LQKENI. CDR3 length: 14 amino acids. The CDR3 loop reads CASSLGDSNQPQHF. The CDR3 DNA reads TGTGCCAGCTCACTCGGTGATAGCAATCAGCCCCAGCATTTT.

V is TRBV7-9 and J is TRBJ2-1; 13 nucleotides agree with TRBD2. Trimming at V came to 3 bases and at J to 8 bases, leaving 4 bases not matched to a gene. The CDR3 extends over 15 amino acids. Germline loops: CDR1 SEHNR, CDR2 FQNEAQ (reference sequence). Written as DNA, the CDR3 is TGTGCCAGCAGCTTGCGGACTAGCGGGAGTGATGAGCAGTTCTTC. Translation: CASSLRTSGSDEQFF.

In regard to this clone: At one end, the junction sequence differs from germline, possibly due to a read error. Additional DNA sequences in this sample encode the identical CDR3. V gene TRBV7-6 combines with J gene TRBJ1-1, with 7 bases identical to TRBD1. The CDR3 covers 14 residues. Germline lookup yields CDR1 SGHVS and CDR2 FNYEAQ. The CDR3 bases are TGCGCCAGCAGCACCGGGACAGTAAACACTGAAGCTTTCTTT. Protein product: CASSTGTVNTEAFF.

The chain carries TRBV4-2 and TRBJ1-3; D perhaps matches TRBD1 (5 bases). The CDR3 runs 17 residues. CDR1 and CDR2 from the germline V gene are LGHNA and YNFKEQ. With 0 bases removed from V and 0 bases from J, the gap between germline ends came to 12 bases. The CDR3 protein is CASSQESGTYSGNTIYF. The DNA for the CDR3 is TGTGCCAGCAGCCAAGAAAGCGGGACTTACTCTGGAAACACCATATATTTT.

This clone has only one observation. CDR3 DNA: TGTGCCAGCAGCCAATACAGGGGAGATCCCTATGGCTACACCTTC. Its protein is CASSQYRGDPYGYTF. This rearrangement joins TRBV5-4 to TRBJ1-2, with 7 bases aligning to TRBD1. The germline V gene encodes CDR1 SGHNT and CDR2 YYREEE (reference sequence). The CDR3 covers 15 residues. V dropped 4 bases and J dropped 4; count of bases not matched to a gene: 10.